The 24 T cell receptor beta chains below come from one sample, sequenced in a study of blood T cells in healthy people across ages. Primed by a sample-barcoded 5' primer and a J-beta primer mix, a second PCR proceeded for roughly 7 to 12 cycles. TCRdb itself ran the 5' RACE reads through MiXCR, one entry per CDR3 protein. Seen here are hundreds of thousands of distinct CDR3 sequences, around 48% observed once, and the top ten hold roughly 34%. The sequenced material came from blood. The origin of the receptors is a woman aged 55-70 years in good health.

This clonotype was found a few times. The J gene is TRBJ2-7, the V gene TRBV28; 9 bases fit TRBD1. V lost 5 bases to trimming and J lost 6 bases; unmatched junction nucleotides: 8. Germline V CDR1 and CDR2: MDHEN, SYDVKM. This CDR3 comprises 14 residues. The CDR3 DNA reads as TGTGCCAGCAGTAACCCTACAGGGGGCATCGAGCAGTACTTC. Protein: CASSNPTGGIEQYF.

This clonotype was counted a few times. The gene calls are TRBV20-1 and TRBJ2-1; D may be TRBD1 (5 bases). V lost 0 bases to trimming and J lost 10 bases, with 16 bases between them. The germline CDR1 and CDR2 sequences are DFQATT and SNEGSKA (reference sequence). The CDR3 loop spans 14 amino acids. The CDR3 coding sequence is TGCAGTGCTAGAGATCAAGCAGGGTCGCGCGAGCAGTTCTTC. It translates to CSARDQAGSREQFF.

There are a few counts of this clonotype. The CDR3 reads CASSLSRGFEAFF. DNA for the CDR3: TGTGCCAGCAGCTTGTCCCGGGGGTTTGAAGCTTTCTTT. This chain joins TRBV7-3 and TRBJ1-1; TRBD1 is a possible D gene (5 bases). CDR3 length: 13 residues. The germline V gene encodes CDR1 SGHTA and CDR2 FQGTGA. The V end lost 3 bases, the J end lost 7 bases, and 12 bases lay between the germline ends.

The chain is built from TRBV20-1 and TRBJ2-1; 12 nucleotides line up with TRBD2. J was trimmed by 3 bases and V by 3 bases; bases with no gene match: 9. This CDR3 is 17 amino acids long. From germline, CDR1 is DFQATT and CDR2 SNEGSKA (reference sequence). CDR3 nucleotide sequence: TGCAGTGCTAGCGATCTAGCGGGAGGGCCTTACTACAATGAGCAGTTCTTC. Its translation is CSASDLAGGPYYNEQFF.

In this sample, this clonotype turned up a few times. The chain couples TRBV11-2 to TRBJ2-5; D tentatively reads TRBD1 or TRBD2 (5 bases each). The CDR3 spans 13 residues. The ends were cut back, 4 bases at V and 11 bases at J, with 17 bases in the middle. The germline V gene encodes CDR1 SGHAT and CDR2 FQNNGV. As DNA, the CDR3 is TGTGCCAGCAGCTCCGGGGCCTTAAACTTGCAGTACTTC. It codes for CASSSGALNLQYF.

This rearrangement joins TRBV25-1 to TRBJ1-4; TRBD1 might be the D (6 bases). V shed 1 base and J shed 8 bases, with 8 bases lying between them. The CDR3 is made up of 13 amino acids. Germline CDR1 reads MGHDK; CDR2 reads SYGVNS. For the CDR3, the DNA is TGTGCCAGCAGTGAATCAGGGGACGAAAAACTGTTTTTT. It translates to CASSESGDEKLFF.

Turning to this clonotype: Germline and junction disagree at one end, which may indicate a read error. The chain has TRBV5-1 and TRBJ2-1; D may be TRBD2 (5 bases). The CDR3 runs to 13 residues. Germline-derived CDR1 and CDR2 are SGHRS and YFSETQ. CDR3 loop: CACSFGGGNEQFF. CDR3 bases: TGCGCCTGCAGTTTTGGAGGCGGAAATGAGCAGTTCTTC.

This clonotype has ten or more counts. CDR3 sequence (DNA): TGTGCCAGCAGTTGGGACAGACAAGAGACCCAGTACTTC. This encodes CASSWDRQETQYF. V usage is TRBV28 and J usage is TRBJ2-5, with TRBD1 matching 7 bases. This CDR3 is 13 amino acids long. Trimming took 4 bases from V and 2 from J; bases not matched to a gene: 1. CDR1 is MDHEN, CDR2 SYDVKM, per germline.

The genes are TRBV24-1 and TRBJ1-1; a weak D match, TRBD1 (6 bases). V lost 9 bases, J lost 5 bases, and 18 bases lay in between. Germline CDR1 KGHDR, CDR2 SFDVKD. CDR3 length: 14 residues. The DNA of the CDR3 is TGTGCCACCTGCAGGGGAACGCGGAGGACTGAAGCTTTCTTT. Protein product: CATCRGTRRTEAFF.

The chain is built from TRBV4-3 and TRBJ2-1; possibly TRBD1 or TRBD2 for D (5 bases each). The CDR3 is 16 residues long. The germline CDR1 and CDR2 sequences are LGHNA and YSLEER. V was pared by 4 bases and J by 0 bases, with 13 bases between. The CDR3 sequence: CASSRQRSSSYNEQFF. The DNA for the CDR3 is TGCGCCAGCAGCCGACAGCGGAGTAGCTCCTACAATGAGCAGTTCTTC.

This rearrangement joins TRBV10-3 to TRBJ1-6, with 11 bases matching TRBD1. Germline loops: CDR1 ENHRY, CDR2 SYGVKD. The CDR3 has 14 amino acids. The V and J ends lost 10 bases and 7 bases, in that order; junction bases with no gene match: 6. CDR3 nucleotides: TGTGCCAATTCCGGGACAGGGGGGAATTCACCCCTCCACTTT. It codes for CANSGTGGNSPLHF.

This clonotype was observed a handful of times. The chain employs TRBV29-1 and TRBJ2-1; maybe TRBD2 (6 bases). V lost 7 bases, J lost 3 bases, and 19 bases lay in between. CDR3 length: 15 residues. Germline CDR1 and CDR2: SQVTM and ANQGSEA. The CDR3 spells CSANPPGSLYNEQFF. The CDR3 coding sequence is TGCAGCGCTAACCCTCCCGGGAGTCTCTACAATGAGCAGTTCTTC.

J is TRBJ1-2 and V is TRBV20-1; maybe TRBD1 (5 bases). Trimming removed 5 bases at V and 3 bases at J, with 16 bases between. CDR3 length equals 14 residues. Germline loops: CDR1 DFQATT, CDR2 SNEGSKA (reference sequence). CDR3 sequence: CSAPGLPRHYGYTF. The CDR3, as DNA: TGCAGTGCTCCGGGACTCCCGAGGCACTATGGCTACACCTTC.

CDR3 DNA: TGTGCCATCAAGAAGCGGGAGGGCCAGGACAACGGGGAGCTGTTTTTT. Translating it yields CAIKKREGQDNGELFF. The chain combines TRBV10-3 with TRBJ2-2, with TRBD2 identical over 10 bases. The ends lost 7 bases at V and 7 bases at J; junction bases unmatched: 12. CDR1 and CDR2 from the germline V gene are ENHRY and SYGVKD. This CDR3 contains 16 residues.

The V call is TRBV7-2, the J call TRBJ2-5; TRBD2 is a possible D gene (5 bases). V lost 2 bases to trimming and J lost 3 bases, with 7 bases between them. Germline-derived CDR1 and CDR2 are SGHTA and FQGNSA. The length of the CDR3 is 13 residues. The CDR3 here is CASSLLREETQYF. CDR3 DNA sequence: TGTGCCAGCAGCTTACTGCGGGAAGAGACCCAGTACTTC.

The chain is built from TRBV5-1 and TRBJ2-7; TRBD1 might be the D (6 bases). The V end lost 4 bases, the J end lost 1 base, and 12 bases lay between the germline ends. CDR3 length: 14 amino acids. Germline CDR1 is SGHRS and CDR2 is YFSETQ. The CDR3: CASSPGTISYEQYF. The CDR3 region has the DNA TGCGCCAGCAGCCCCGGGACAATATCCTACGAGCAGTACTTC.

This chain uses TRBV9 with TRBJ2-5; D remains unclear. The J call may be incorrect, as the DNA end agrees better with TRBJ2-7. Germline-derived CDR1 and CDR2 are SGDLS and YYNGEE. The CDR3 length is 12 residues. CDR3 in amino acids: CASSAGGNEQYF. The CDR3 nucleotides read TGTGCCAGCAGCGCGGGTGGCAACGAGCAGTACTTC.

This clonotype showed up just a few times. The rearrangement joins TRBV10-3 to TRBJ2-1; 9 bases are a match to TRBD2. V lost 4 bases and J lost 8; bases outside the gene matches: 6. Germline V CDR1 and CDR2: ENHRY, SYGVKD. This CDR3 has 14 amino acids. CDR3 loop: CAISAGLAGDEQFF. The CDR3 DNA follows: TGTGCCATCAGTGCTGGGTTAGCGGGAGATGAGCAGTTCTTC.

DNA for the CDR3: TGTGCCAGCAGTTTTGTAGCGGGAGGGCCAAGTGAGCAGTTCTTC. Protein: CASSFVAGGPSEQFF. V gene TRBV7-2 combines with J gene TRBJ2-1; the match to TRBD2 covers 11 bases. Germline V gene lookup returns CDR1 SGHTA and CDR2 FQGNSA. V was clipped by 6 bases and J by 9 bases; unmatched bases: 10. The CDR3 length is 15 residues.

The rearrangement joins TRBV7-3 to TRBJ2-4; a weak D match, TRBD1 (5 bases). V lost 6 bases and J lost 0, with 9 bases in between. CDR3 size: 14 residues. Germline lookup yields CDR1 SGHTA and CDR2 FQGTGA. CDR3 in amino acids: CASSSGAAKNIQYF. In nucleotides, the CDR3 is TGTGCCAGCAGTTCTGGGGCAGCCAAAAACATTCAGTACTTC. Based on the CDR3 plus reference TRBV7-3 and TRBJ2-4, the full variable domain is GAGVSQTPSNKVTEKGKYVELRCDPISGHTALYWYRQSLGQGPEFLIYFQGTGAADDSGLPNDRFFAVRPEGSVSTLKIQRTERGDSAVYLCASSSGAAKNIQYFGAGTRLSVL.

The sample holds many counts of this clonotype. The J gene is TRBJ2-1, the V gene TRBV4-3; no firm D call. CDR1 LGHNA and CDR2 YSLEER come from the germline V gene. Trimming cost V 3 bases and J 9 bases, with 18 bases left between them. This CDR3 comprises 15 residues. The CDR3 is CASSQEGYSLSEQFF. DNA for the CDR3: TGCGCCAGCAGCCAGGAAGGGTATTCTTTATCTGAGCAGTTCTTC.

The genes are TRBV18 and TRBJ2-5; D gene unclear. CDR1 is KGHSH and CDR2 is LQKENI in the germline V gene. The germline V and J ends were trimmed by 0 bases and 4 bases, with 6 bases remaining between them. CDR3 length: 13 amino acids. CDR3 nucleotide sequence: TGTGCCAGCTCACCACCGTCACCAGAGACCCAGTACTTC. The encoded protein is CASSPPSPETQYF.

The chain joins TRBV6-1 to TRBJ2-3; 7 nucleotides match TRBD2. V shed 1 base, J shed 2 bases, and the junction held 3 bases outside the gene matches. The CDR3 totals 15 residues. The germline V gene encodes CDR1 MNHNS and CDR2 SASEGT. This CDR3 is CASSEGGRFTDTQYF. As DNA, the CDR3 is TGTGCCAGCAGTGAAGGCGGGAGATTCACAGATACGCAGTATTTT.

The V and J genes are TRBV29-1 and TRBJ2-2, with TRBD1 matching over 8 bases. This CDR3 has 13 amino acids. Germline V gives CDR1 SQVTM, CDR2 ANQGSEA. The V gene end was trimmed by 4 bases and the J gene end by 5 bases; junction bases not matched to a gene: 3. The CDR3 is CSVGRQGTGELFF. As DNA, the CDR3 is TGCAGCGTTGGCAGACAGGGGACCGGGGAGCTGTTTTTT.